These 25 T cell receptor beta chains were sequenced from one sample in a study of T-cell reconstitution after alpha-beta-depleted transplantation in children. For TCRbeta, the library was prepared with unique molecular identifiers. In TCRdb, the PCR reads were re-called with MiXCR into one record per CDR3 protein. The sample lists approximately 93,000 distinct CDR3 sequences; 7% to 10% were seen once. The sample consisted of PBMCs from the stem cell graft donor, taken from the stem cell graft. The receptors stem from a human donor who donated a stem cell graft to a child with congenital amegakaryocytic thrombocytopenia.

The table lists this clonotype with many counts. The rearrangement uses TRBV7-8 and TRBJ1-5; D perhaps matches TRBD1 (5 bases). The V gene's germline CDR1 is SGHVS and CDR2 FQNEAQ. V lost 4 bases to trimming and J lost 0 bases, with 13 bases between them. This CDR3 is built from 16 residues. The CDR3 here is CASSSVGGISNQPQHF. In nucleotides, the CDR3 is TGTGCCAGCAGCTCAGTGGGGGGTATTAGCAATCAGCCCCAGCATTTT. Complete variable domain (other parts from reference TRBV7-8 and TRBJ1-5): GAGVSQSPRYKVAKRGQDVALRCDPISGHVSLFWYQQALGQGPEFLTYFQNEAQLDKSGLPSDRFFAERPEGSVSTLKIQRTQQEDSAVYLCASSSVGGISNQPQHFGDGTRLSIL.

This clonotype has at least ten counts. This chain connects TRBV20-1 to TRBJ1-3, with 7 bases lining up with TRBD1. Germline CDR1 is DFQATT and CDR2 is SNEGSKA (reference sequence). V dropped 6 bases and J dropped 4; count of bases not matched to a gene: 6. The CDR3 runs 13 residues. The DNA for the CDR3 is TGCAGTGCCACGCAGGGGGTCGGAAACACCATATATTTT. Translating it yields CSATQGVGNTIYF.

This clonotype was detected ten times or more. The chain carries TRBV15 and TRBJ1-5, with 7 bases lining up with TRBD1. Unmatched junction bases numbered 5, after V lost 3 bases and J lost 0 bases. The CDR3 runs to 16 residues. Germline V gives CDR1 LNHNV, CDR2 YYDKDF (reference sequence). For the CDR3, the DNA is TGTGCCACCAGCAGCGGACAGGATTATAGCAATCAGCCCCAGCATTTT. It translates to CATSSGQDYSNQPQHF.

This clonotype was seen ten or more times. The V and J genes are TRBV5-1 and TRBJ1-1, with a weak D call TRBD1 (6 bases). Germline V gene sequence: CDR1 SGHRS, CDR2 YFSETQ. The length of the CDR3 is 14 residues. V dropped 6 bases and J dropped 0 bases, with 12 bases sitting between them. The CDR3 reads CASKLTGMNTEAFF. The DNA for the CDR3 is TGCGCCAGCAAGCTTACAGGGATGAACACTGAAGCTTTCTTT.

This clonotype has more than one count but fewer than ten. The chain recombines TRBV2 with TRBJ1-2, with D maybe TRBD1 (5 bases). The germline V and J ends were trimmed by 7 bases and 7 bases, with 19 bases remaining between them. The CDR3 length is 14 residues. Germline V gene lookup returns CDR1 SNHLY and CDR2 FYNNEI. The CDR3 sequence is CASKVPGRFGGYTF. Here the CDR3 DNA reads TGTGCCAGCAAGGTTCCAGGGCGCTTTGGTGGCTACACCTTC.

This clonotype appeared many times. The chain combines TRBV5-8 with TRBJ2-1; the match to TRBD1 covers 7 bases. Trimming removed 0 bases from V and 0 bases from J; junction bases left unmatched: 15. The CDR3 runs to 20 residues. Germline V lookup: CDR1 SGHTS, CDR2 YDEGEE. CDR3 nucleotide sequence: TGTGCCAGCAGCTTGGTCGGGACAGCCCGGACCCAGAGCTCCTACAATGAGCAGTTCTTC. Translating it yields CASSLVGTARTQSSYNEQFF.

The CDR3 loop is CSAPLAGGYTDTQYF. The CDR3 DNA sequence: TGCAGTGCCCCGCTAGCGGGAGGGTACACAGATACGCAGTATTTT. The chain combines TRBV20-1 with TRBJ2-3; TRBD2 matches 12 bases. The V segment lost 6 bases and the J segment 2 bases; nucleotides outside the gene matches: 6. The CDR3 covers 15 residues. Per the germline V gene, CDR1 is DFQATT and CDR2 is SNEGSKA (reference sequence).

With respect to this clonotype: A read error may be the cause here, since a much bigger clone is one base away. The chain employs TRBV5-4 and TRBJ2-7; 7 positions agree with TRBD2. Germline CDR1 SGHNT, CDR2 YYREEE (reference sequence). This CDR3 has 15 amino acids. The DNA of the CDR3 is TGTGCCATCAGCTTGTGGTGGGAGGGAGCCTACGAGCAGTACTTC. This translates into CAISLWWEGAYEQYF.

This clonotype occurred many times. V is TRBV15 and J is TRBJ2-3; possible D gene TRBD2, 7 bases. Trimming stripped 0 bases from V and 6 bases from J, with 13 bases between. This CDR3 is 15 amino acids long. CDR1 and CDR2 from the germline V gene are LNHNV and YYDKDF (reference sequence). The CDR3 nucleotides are TGTGCCACCAGCAGAGATCAAGGGGGGGTGGATACGCAGTATTTT. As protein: CATSRDQGGVDTQYF. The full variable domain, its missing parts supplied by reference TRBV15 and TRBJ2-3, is DAMVIQNPRYQVTQFGKPVTLSCSQTLNHNVMYWYQQKSSQAPKLLFHYYDKDFNNEADTPDNFQSRRPNTSFCFLDIRSPGLGDTAMYLCATSRDQGGVDTQYFGPGTRLTVL.

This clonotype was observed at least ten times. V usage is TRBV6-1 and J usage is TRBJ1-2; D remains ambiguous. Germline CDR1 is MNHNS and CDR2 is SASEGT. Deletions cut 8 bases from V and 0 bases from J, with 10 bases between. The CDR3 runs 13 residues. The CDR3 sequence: CASGKETNYGYTF. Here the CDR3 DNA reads TGTGCCAGCGGCAAGGAAACTAACTATGGCTACACCTTC.

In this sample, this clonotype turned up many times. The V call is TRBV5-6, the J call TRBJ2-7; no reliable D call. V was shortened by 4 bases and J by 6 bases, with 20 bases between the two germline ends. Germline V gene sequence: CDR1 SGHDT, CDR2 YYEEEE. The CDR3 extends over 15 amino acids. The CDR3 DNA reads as TGTGCCAGCAGCCCGATGTATCCCCTACCTACCGAGCAGTACTTC. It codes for CASSPMYPLPTEQYF.

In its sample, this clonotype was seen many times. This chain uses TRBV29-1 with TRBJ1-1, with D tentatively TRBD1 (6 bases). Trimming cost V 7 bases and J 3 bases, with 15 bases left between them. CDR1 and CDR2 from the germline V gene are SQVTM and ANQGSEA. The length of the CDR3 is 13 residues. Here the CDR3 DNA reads TGCAGCGCAGTACAGGGAGGCGACACTGAAGCTTTCTTT. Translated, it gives CSAVQGGDTEAFF.

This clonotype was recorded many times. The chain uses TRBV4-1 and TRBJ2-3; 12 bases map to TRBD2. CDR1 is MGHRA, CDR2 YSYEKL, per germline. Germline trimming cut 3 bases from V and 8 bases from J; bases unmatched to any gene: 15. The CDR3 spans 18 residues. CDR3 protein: CASSHSPTSGGPEGTQYF. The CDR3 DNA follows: TGCGCCAGCAGCCACTCTCCCACTAGCGGGGGGCCAGAGGGTACGCAGTATTTT.

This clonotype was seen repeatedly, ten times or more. The CDR3 bases are TGCAGTGCCATTGCTAGCGGGAGGGCCCACAATGAGCAGTTCTTC. Its translation: CSAIASGRAHNEQFF. The rearrangement links TRBV20-1 to TRBJ2-1, with TRBD2 matching 12 bases. Germline V gene sequence: CDR1 DFQATT, CDR2 SNEGSKA (reference sequence). The CDR3 is made up of 15 amino acids. V shed 6 bases, J shed 5 bases, and the junction held 8 bases outside the gene matches.

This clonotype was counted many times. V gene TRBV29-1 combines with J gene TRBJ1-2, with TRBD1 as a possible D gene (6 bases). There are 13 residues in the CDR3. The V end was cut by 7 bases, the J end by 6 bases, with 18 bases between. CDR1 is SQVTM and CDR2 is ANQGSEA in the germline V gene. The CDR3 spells CSASRWGQNGYTF. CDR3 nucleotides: TGCAGCGCATCCCGATGGGGGCAAAATGGCTACACCTTC.

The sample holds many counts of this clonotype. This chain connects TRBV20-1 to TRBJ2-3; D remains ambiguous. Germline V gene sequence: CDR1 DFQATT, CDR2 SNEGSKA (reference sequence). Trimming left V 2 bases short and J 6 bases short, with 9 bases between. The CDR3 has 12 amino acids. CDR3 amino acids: CSARIYGDTQYF. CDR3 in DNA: TGCAGTGCTAGAATCTACGGCGATACGCAGTATTTT.

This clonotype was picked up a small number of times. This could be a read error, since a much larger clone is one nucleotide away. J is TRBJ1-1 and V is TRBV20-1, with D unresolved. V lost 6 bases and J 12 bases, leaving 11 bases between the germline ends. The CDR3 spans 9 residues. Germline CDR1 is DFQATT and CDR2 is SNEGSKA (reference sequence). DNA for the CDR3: TGCAGTGCCGGAACCCCATCTTTCTTT. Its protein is CSAGTPSFF.

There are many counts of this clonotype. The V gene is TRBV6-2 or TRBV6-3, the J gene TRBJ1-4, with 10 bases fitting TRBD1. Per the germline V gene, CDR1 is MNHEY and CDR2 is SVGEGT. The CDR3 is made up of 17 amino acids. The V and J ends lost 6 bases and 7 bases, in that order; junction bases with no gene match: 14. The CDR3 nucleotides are TGTGCCAGCAGCCCGCGCCCCGACAGGGGGCTTTTTGAAAAACTGTTTTTT. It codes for CASSPRPDRGLFEKLFF.

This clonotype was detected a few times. This CDR3 reads CSASTLIAPQYGANVLTF. In nucleotides, the CDR3 is TGCAGTGCTAGTACTCTTATCGCCCCTCAGTATGGGGCCAACGTCCTGACTTTC. The rearrangement joins TRBV20-1 to TRBJ2-6, with unresolved D. V was shortened by 3 bases and J by 3 bases, with 21 bases between the two germline ends. This CDR3 contains 18 residues. The germline V gene has CDR1 DFQATT and CDR2 SNEGSKA (reference sequence).

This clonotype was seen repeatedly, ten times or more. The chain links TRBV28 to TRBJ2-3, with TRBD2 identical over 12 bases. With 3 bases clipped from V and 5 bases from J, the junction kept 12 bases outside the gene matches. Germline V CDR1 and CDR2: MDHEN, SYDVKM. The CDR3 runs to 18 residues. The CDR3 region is CASSFSPTSGSSGDTQYF. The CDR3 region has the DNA TGTGCCAGCAGTTTCTCGCCGACTAGCGGGAGTTCTGGAGATACGCAGTATTTT.

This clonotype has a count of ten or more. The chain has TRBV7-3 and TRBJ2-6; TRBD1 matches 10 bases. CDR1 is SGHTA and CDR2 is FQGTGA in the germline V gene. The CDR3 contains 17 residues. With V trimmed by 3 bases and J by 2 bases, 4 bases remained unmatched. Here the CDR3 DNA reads TGTGCCAGCAGCTTCGGACAGGGGGTCGCTGGGGCCAACGTCCTGACTTTC. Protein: CASSFGQGVAGANVLTF. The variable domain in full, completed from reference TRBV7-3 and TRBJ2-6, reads GAGVSQTPSNKVTEKGKYVELRCDPISGHTALYWYRQSLGQGPEFLIYFQGTGAADDSGLPNDRFFAVRPEGSVSTLKIQRTERGDSAVYLCASSFGQGVAGANVLTFGAGSRLTVL.

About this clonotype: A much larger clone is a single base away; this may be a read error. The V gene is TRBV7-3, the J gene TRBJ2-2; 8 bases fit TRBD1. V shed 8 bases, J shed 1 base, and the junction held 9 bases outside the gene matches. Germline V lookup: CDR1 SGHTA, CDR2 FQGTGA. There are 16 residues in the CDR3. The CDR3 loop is CASGSGQGLNTGELFF. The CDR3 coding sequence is TGTGCCAGCGGCAGTGGACAGGGCCTGAACACCGGGGAGCTGTTTTTT.

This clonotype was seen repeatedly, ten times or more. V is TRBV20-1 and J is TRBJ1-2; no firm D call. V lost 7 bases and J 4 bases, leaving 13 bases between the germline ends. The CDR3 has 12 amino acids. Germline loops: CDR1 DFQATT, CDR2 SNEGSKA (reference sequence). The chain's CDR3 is CSVRQATYGYTF. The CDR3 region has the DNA TGCAGTGTGAGGCAGGCAACCTATGGCTACACCTTC.

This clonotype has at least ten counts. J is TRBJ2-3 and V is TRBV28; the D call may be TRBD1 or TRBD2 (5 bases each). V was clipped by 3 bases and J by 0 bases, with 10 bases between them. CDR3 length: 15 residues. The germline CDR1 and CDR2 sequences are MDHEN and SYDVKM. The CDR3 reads CASSFGRDSTDTQYF. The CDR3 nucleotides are TGTGCCAGCAGTTTCGGACGGGACAGCACAGATACGCAGTATTTT.

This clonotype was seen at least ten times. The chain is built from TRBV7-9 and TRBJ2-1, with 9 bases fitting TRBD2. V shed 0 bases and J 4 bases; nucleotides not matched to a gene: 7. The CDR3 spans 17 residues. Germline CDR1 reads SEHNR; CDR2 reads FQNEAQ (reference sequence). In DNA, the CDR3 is TGTGCCAGCAGCTTAGCTGCTAGCGGGATTAGGTACAATGAGCAGTTCTTC. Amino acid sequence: CASSLAASGIRYNEQFF.